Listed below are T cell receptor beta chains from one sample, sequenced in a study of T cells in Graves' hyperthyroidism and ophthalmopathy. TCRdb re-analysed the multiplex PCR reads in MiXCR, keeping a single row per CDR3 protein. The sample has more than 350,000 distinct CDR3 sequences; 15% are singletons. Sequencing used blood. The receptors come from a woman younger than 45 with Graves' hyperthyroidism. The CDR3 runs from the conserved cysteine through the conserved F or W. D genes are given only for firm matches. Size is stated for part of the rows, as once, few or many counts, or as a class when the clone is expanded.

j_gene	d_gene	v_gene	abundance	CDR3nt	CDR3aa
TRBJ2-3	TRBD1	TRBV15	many	TGTGCCACCAGCAGAAAACCCCGGACAGGGACAGATACGCAGTATTTT	CATSRKPRTGTDTQYF
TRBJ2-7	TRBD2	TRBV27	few	TGTGCCAGCCGAACATTAGGACTAGCGGGCCTAGGTAGCGGCTACGAGCAGTACTTC	CASRTLGLAGLGSGYEQYF
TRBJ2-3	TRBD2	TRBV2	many	TGTGCCAGCAGTGAAGGGGGACTAGCCCCGCAGTATTTT	CASSEGGLAPQYF
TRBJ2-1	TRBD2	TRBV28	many	TGTGCCAGCAGTTTATTAGCGGGAGTCCCTGAGCAGTTCTTC	CASSLLAGVPEQFF
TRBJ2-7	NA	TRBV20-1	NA	TGCAGTGCCCCGAAGGGAGAAGTTCGACTCGAGCAGTACTTC	CSAPKGEVRLEQYF
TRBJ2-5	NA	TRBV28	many	TGTGCCAGCGGTAAACCGGGACCGGCTCCAGTCGGAAAGACCCAGTACTTC	CASGKPGPAPVGKTQYF
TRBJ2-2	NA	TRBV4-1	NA	TGCGCCAGCAGCTTTAGCAGGGACACCGGGGAGCTGTTTTTT	CASSFSRDTGELFF
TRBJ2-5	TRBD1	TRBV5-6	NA	TGTGCCAGCAATAATAGACAGGGGCAAGAGACCCAGTACTTC	CASNNRQGQETQYF
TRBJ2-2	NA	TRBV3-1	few	TGTGCCAGCAGCCAAGAGATCCTGGGACGACACGACTCGAACACCGGGGAGCTGCTTTTT	CASSQEILGRHDSNTGELLF
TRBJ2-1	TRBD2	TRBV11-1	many	TGTGCCAGCAGCGCCCGATCTGGACGGGAGGGTGAGCAGTTCTTC	CASSARSGREGEQFF
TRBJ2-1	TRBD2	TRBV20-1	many	TGCAGTGCTAGAGGAGGGAATAGCGGGAGCGATGAGCAGTTCTTC	CSARGGNSGSDEQFF
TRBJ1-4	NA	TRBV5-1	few	TGCGCCAGCACGCTGGGGTTCAATGAAAAACTGTTTTTT	CASTLGFNEKLFF
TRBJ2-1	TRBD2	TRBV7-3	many	TGTGCCAGCAGCTTATCCCTAGCGGGAAATGAGCAGTTCTTC	CASSLSLAGNEQFF
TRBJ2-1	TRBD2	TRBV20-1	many	TGCAGTGCTAGAGAAGGTAGCGGGAGGGCCAATGAGCAGTTCTTC	CSAREGSGRANEQFF
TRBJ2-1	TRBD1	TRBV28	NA	TGTGCCAGCAGCTCCTCTGGACAGGGATACAATGAGCAGTTCTTC	CASSSSGQGYNEQFF
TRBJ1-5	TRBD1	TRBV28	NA	TGTGCCAGCAGACACCGACAGGGCGACCAGCCCCAGCATTTT	CASRHRQGDQPQHF
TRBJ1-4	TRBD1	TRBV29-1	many	TGCAGCGCACGACAGGGGGCGACTAATGAAAAACTGTTTTTT	CSARQGATNEKLFF
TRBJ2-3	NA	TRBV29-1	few	TGCAGCGTTGAAGGAAGACTAGTGGATACGCAGTATTTT	CSVEGRLVDTQYF
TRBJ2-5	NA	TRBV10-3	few	TGTGCCATCAGTGAGTCCACGGGAGAGGGAGAGACCCAGTACTTC	CAISESTGEGETQYF
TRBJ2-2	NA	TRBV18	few	TGTGCCAGCTCGTCAGGAACCACCGGGGAGCTGTTTTTT	CASSSGTTGELFF
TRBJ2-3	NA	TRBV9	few	TGTGCCAGCAGCGTAGGCATCAGGGGATCTACTAGCACAGATACGCAGTATTTT	CASSVGIRGSTSTDTQYF
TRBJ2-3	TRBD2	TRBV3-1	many	TGTGCCAGCAGCCAAGATATTGCGGGAGCAGATACGCAGTATTTT	CASSQDIAGADTQYF
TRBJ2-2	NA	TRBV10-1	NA	TGCGCCAGCAGTGAGAGGGGTATAGGCACCGGGGAGCTGTTTTTT	CASSERGIGTGELFF
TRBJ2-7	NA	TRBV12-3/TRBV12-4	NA	TGTGCCAGCAGTTTAGGAGCTAAGCAGTACTTC	CASSLGAKQYF
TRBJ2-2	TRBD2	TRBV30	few	TGTGCCTGCATGCTAGCGGGAGGGACCGGGGAGCTGTTTTTT	CACMLAGGTGELFF
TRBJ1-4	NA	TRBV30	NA	TGTGCCTGGAAGGTCAATGAAAAACTGTTTTTT	CAWKVNEKLFF
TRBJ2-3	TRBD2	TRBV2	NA	TGTGCCAGCAGTGGTATTAGCGGGAACACAGATACGCAGTATTTT	CASSGISGNTDTQYF
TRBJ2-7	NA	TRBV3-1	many	TGTGCCAGCAGCGAACTAGCCCAAGCAGGATACGAGCAGTACTTC	CASSELAQAGYEQYF
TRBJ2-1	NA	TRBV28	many	TGTGCCAGCAGTGACTGGCAGGGGTCGAGGGACAATGAGCAGTTCTTC	CASSDWQGSRDNEQFF
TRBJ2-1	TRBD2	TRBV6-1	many	TGTGCCAGCAAGCTAGCGGGAGGGCCCTACAATGAGCAGTTCTTC	CASKLAGGPYNEQFF
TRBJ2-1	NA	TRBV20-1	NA	TGCAGTGCTTCGGGGATAGAAGGGCACAATGAGCAGTTCTTC	CSASGIEGHNEQFF
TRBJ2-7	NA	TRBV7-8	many	TGTGCCAGCAGCTTGAACGGGGAATCCTACGAGCAGTACTTC	CASSLNGESYEQYF
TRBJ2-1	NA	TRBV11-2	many	TGTGCCAGCAGCTTATCACCTGGGGGCTACTACAATGAGCAGTTCTTC	CASSLSPGGYYNEQFF
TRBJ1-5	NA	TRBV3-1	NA	TGTGCCAGCAGCCAAGGAAATCTCGGACACCGAAATCAGCCCCAGCATTTT	CASSQGNLGHRNQPQHF
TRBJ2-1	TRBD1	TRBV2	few	TGTGCCAGCAGCGCCGAACCGGGACAGGGCCACAATGAGCAGTTCTTC	CASSAEPGQGHNEQFF
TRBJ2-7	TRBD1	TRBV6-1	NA	TGTGCCAGCAGTGAATGGGGACAGTCCTACGAGCAGTACTTC	CASSEWGQSYEQYF
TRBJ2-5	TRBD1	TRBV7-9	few	TGTGCCAGCAGCAGGAGGACAGGGGGCTCGGTAGAGACCCAGTACTTC	CASSRRTGGSVETQYF
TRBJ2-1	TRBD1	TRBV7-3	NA	TGTGCCAGCAGCTTAGGGTGGGGGGACAGGGGCCACAATGAGCAGTTCTTC	CASSLGWGDRGHNEQFF
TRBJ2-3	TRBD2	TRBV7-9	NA	TGTGCCCGCAGCAGTAGCGGGAGGGCAGATACGCAGTATTTT	CARSSSGRADTQYF
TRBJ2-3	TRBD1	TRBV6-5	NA	TGTGCCAGCAGTTACGAGGACAGGGGTCAAGCTACGCAGTATTTT	CASSYEDRGQATQYF
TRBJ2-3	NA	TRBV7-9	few	TGTGCCAGCAGCCGGCGGGGCTACCGTAGCACAGATACGCAGTATTTT	CASSRRGYRSTDTQYF
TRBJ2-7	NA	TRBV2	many	TGTGCCAGCAGTGAAGTGGCAGGGGACCCTTCCTACGAGCAGTACTTC	CASSEVAGDPSYEQYF
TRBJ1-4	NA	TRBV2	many	TGTGCCAGCAGTGACAACAGGGATGATGAAAAACTGTTTTTT	CASSDNRDDEKLFF
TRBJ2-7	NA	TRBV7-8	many	TGTGCCAGCAGCTTAGGACAGAACTACGAGCAGTACTTC	CASSLGQNYEQYF
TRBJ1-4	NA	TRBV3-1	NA	TGTGCCAGCAGCCAAGTGCGGGGGAGAAGAGAAAAACTGTTTTTT	CASSQVRGRREKLFF
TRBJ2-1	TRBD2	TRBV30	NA	TGTGCCTTCCCCGAGTCGGGACTAGTTCGTGGGGAGCAGTTCTTC	CAFPESGLVRGEQFF
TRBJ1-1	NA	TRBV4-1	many	TGCGCCAGCAGCCAAGGTGGGGGGGCGCGGAGCACTGAAGCTTTCTTT	CASSQGGGARSTEAFF
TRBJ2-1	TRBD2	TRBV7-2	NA	TGTGCCAGCAGCTGGGGACTAGCGGGATTCGATGAGCAGTTCTTC	CASSWGLAGFDEQFF
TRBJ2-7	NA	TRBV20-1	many	TGCAGTGCTAGACAGGGCTCCCCCTACGAGCAGTACTTC	CSARQGSPYEQYF
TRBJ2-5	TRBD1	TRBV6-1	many	TGTGCCAGCGGGTGGACAGGGGATCTTGGGACCCAGTACTTC	CASGWTGDLGTQYF
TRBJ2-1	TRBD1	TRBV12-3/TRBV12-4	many	TGTGCCAGCAGTTTGGTCAGGGGGAATGAGCAGTTCTTC	CASSLVRGNEQFF